These 3 T cell receptor beta chains came from one sample sequenced in a study of T cells in Graves' hyperthyroidism and ophthalmopathy. Authors of the study amplified TCR beta CDR3 regions from RNA transcripts. The study used the HTBI primer set for a first-round RT-PCR of the TCR CDR3. From the multiplex PCR reads, TCRdb called clonotypes with MiXCR, one entry per CDR3 protein. The sample has hundreds of thousands of distinct CDR3 sequences, roughly 21% seen once; the top ten hold 40% to 50%. The sample consisted of blood. Receptors were obtained from a man aged 40-50 years with Graves' ophthalmopathy.

This clonotype has at least ten counts. The chain joins TRBV7-3 to TRBJ2-2, with D uncertain. The ends were cut back, 2 bases at V and 4 bases at J, with 14 bases in the middle. Germline V gives CDR1 SGHTA, CDR2 FQGTGA. The CDR3 has 16 amino acids. CDR3 sequence (DNA): TGTGCCAGCAGCTTACAAGGCCCCTCGGTCACCGGGGAGCTGTTTTTT. This gives the protein CASSLQGPSVTGELFF.

V usage is TRBV11-2 and J usage is TRBJ2-1, with 14 bases matching TRBD2. The V segment lost 8 bases and the J segment 8 bases; nucleotides outside the gene matches: 20. The CDR3 runs 19 residues. The germline V gene has CDR1 SGHAT and CDR2 FQNNGV. CDR3: CASGYPPTGTSGSKYEQFF. CDR3 DNA sequence: TGTGCCAGCGGATACCCCCCTACCGGGACTAGCGGGAGTAAATATGAGCAGTTCTTC.

This clonotype has ten or more counts. The rearrangement joins TRBV18 to TRBJ1-3, with unresolved D. Trimming cost V 6 bases and J 7 bases, with 19 bases left between them. The germline gives CDR1 KGHSH, CDR2 LQKENI. The length of the CDR3 is 15 residues. The CDR3 is CASSPPSNSRNTIYF. The CDR3, as DNA: TGTGCCAGCTCGCCTCCGTCTAACAGCAGGAACACCATATATTTT. The whole variable domain, remainder taken from reference TRBV18 and TRBJ1-3, is NAGVMQNPRHLVRRRGQEARLRCSPMKGHSHVYWYRQLPEEGLKFMVYLQKENIIDESGMPKERFSAEFPKEGPSILRIQQVVRGDSAAYFCASSPPSNSRNTIYFGEGSWLTVV.